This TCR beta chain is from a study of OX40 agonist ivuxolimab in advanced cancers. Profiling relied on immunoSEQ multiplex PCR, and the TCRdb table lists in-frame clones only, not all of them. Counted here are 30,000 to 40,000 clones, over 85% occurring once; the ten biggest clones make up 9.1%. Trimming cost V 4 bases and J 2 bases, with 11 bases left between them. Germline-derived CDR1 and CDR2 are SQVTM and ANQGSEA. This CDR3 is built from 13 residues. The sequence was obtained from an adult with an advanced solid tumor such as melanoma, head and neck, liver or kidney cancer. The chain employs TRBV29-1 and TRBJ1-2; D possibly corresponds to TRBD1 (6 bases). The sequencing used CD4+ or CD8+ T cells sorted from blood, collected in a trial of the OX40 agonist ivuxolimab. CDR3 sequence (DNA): TGCAGCGTTGCCGACAGGTTCAACTATGGCTACACCTTC. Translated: CSVADRFNYGYTF.